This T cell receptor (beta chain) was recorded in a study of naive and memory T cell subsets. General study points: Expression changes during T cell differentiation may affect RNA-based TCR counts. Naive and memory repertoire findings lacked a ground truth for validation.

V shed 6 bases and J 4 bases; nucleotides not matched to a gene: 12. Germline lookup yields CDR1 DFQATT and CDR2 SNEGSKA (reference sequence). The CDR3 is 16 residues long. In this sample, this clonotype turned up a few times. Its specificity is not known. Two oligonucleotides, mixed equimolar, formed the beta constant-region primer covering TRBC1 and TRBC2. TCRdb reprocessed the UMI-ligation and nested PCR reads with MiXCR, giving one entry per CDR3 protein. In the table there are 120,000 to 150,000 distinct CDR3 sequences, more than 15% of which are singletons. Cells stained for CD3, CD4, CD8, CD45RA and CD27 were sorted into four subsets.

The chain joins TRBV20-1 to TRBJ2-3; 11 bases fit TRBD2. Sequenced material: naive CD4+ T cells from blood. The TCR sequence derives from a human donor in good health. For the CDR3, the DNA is TGCAGTGCGAGGGGGGTAGCGGGAGGGAGGGCAGATACGCAGTATTTT. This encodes CSARGVAGGRADTQYF.